These T cell receptor beta chains were read from a single sample in a study of blood T cell repertoires in COVID-19. Sequencing used immunoSEQ multiplex PCR; TCRdb keeps in-frame clones, though not all of them. The sample contains approximately 240,000 clones, more than 60% of which appear only once. The sequenced sample consisted of peripheral blood. The receptors originated from a woman between 40 and 50 years old with active or convalescent COVID-19. Both conserved end residues are part of each CDR3. The D gene is left open where the match is weak. Clone size is stated in some rows and not others, as once, few, many or a class when expanded.

j_call v_call clone_size d_call cdr3_nt cdr3_aa
TRBJ1-2 TRBV6-5 - - TGTGCCAGCAGTAGAGGATCGGGGGCGGGGGATGGCTACACCTTC CASSRGSGAGDGYTF
TRBJ1-1 TRBV7-9 - - TGTGCCAGCAGCTTATGGGTATCCGCGGCGAACACTGAAGCTTTCTTT CASSLWVSAANTEAFF
TRBJ1-2 TRBV28 - TRBD1 TGTGCCAGCAGTTTAGACAGGGGGGACTATGGCTACACCTTC CASSLDRGDYGYTF
TRBJ2-1 TRBV28 few - TGTGCCAGCAGTTTCTTAGCGAGTCCCGACAATGAGCAGTTCTTC CASSFLASPDNEQFF
TRBJ1-1 TRBV7-2 - - TGTGCCAGCAGCTTAGTAGGGGGTTTAATTGAAGCTTTCTTT CASSLVGGLIEAFF
TRBJ1-1 TRBV28 once - TGTGCCAGCAGTTTTCCACAACTCACTACCGAGAGAGAAGCTTTCTTT CASSFPQLTTEREAFF
TRBJ1-1 TRBV30 - - TGTGCCTGGAGTGTGCAGGGGCACACTGAAGCTTTCTTT CAWSVQGHTEAFF
TRBJ1-2 TRBV30 few TRBD1 TGTGCCTGGACTGGGGGACAGGGGTTCTACACCTTC CAWTGGQGFYTF
TRBJ2-5 TRBV19 - - TGTGCCAGTACCCCGAGGGCAGGAGGGGTAGAGACCCAGTACTTC CASTPRAGGVETQYF
TRBJ2-2 TRBV9 - TRBD1 TGTGCCAGCAGCGGGACAGGGGGGCCCACCGGGGAGCTGTTTTTT CASSGTGGPTGELFF
TRBJ2-3 TRBV9 - TRBD2 TGTGCCAGCAGCGTAGATCTAGCGGTCGCCCTCGATACGCAGTATTTT CASSVDLAVALDTQYF
TRBJ1-6 TRBV5-6 - TRBD1 TGTGCCAGCAGCCCAGGGACAGGGGTTTATAATTCACCCCTCCACTTT CASSPGTGVYNSPLHF
TRBJ1-6 TRBV6-5 - TRBD1 TGTGCCAGCATACAACGACAGGGTGTAATTTCACCCCTCCACTTT CASIQRQGVISPLHF
TRBJ1-5 TRBV2 once TRBD1 TGTGCCAGCAGTAGGGAGGGACAGGAAACGGGTAAGCAGCATTTT CASSREGQETGKQHF
TRBJ2-2 TRBV6-5 few - TGTGCCAGCATGCAGGGTTACGGGGAGCTGTTTTTT CASMQGYGELFF
TRBJ2-5 TRBV28 - TRBD1 TGTGCCAGCAGTCAACCGGGACAGGGGCCGCAAGAGACCCAGTACTTC CASSQPGQGPQETQYF
TRBJ1-1 TRBV28 - - TGTGCCAGCAGTTTTTCTCGGGTAGGCACTGAAGCTTTCTTT CASSFSRVGTEAFF
TRBJ1-4 TRBV15 - TRBD1 TGTGCCACCAGCAGAGACAGGGGGCTTGAAAAACTGTTTTTT CATSRDRGLEKLFF
TRBJ1-1 TRBV6-2/TRBV6-3 - - TGTGCCAGCAGTTATGTTAATGTGGCTTTCTTT CASSYVNVAFF
TRBJ1-2 TRBV3-1/TRBV3-2 few TRBD1 TGTGCCAGCAGCCCCTCAGGGGGGAAGAGCTATGGCTACACCTTC CASSPSGGKSYGYTF
TRBJ2-1 TRBV28 - - TGTGCCAGCAGCCCGCCGGGGAGCTCCTACAATGAGCAGTTCTTC CASSPPGSSYNEQFF
TRBJ2-4 TRBV3-1/TRBV3-2 - - TGTGCCAGCAGCCTGACGGGACTAGCCAAAAACATTCAGTACTTC CASSLTGLAKNIQYF
TRBJ2-7 TRBV6-1 - - TGTGCCAGCAGTGAAGCCTTCTACGAGCAGTACTTC CASSEAFYEQYF
TRBJ2-7 TRBV30 - - TGTGCCTGTGGAGTCTTCTACGAGCAGTACTTC CACGVFYEQYF
TRBJ2-2 TRBV27 few - TGTGCCAGCAGTTTACGGAGGAGCACCGGGGAGCTGTTTTTT CASSLRRSTGELFF
TRBJ1-2 TRBV19 - - TGTGCCACCAAGGAGAGGTTCTATGGCTACACCTTC CATKERFYGYTF
TRBJ2-7 TRBV9 - TRBD1 TGTGCCAGCAGCGCCGGGACAGTTGAGGCCTACGAGCAGTACTTC CASSAGTVEAYEQYF
TRBJ2-3 TRBV7-7 - TRBD1 TGTGCTAGCAGCCCGACAGGGGGCCGGACAGATACGCAGTATTTT CASSPTGGRTDTQYF
TRBJ1-2 TRBV6-1 - - TGTGCCAGCAGTGAAGTGGTCAGGGACTATGGCTACACCTTC CASSEVVRDYGYTF
TRBJ2-2 TRBV11-2 many TRBD1 TGTGCCAGCAGCTTAGGGACAGGATGGAACACCGGGGAGCTGTTTTTT CASSLGTGWNTGELFF
TRBJ2-7 TRBV19 - - TGTGCCAGTAGTACAGCGGGCCCGGACGGACGCTACGAGCAGTACTTC CASSTAGPDGRYEQYF
TRBJ2-4 TRBV27 - - TGTGCCAGCAGTGGCAAGGGGGTAGCCAAAAACATTCAGTACTTC CASSGKGVAKNIQYF
TRBJ2-3 TRBV5-1 - TRBD2 TGCGCCAGCAGCGGTACTAGCGGTTTCACAGATACGCAGTATTTT CASSGTSGFTDTQYF
TRBJ1-1 TRBV19 - TRBD1 TGTGCCAGTAGTATAGGAGGTGGGACAGGGGTGAACACTGAAGCTTTCTTT CASSIGGGTGVNTEAFF
TRBJ1-2 TRBV5-4 few TRBD1 TGTGCCAGCAGGTTACAGGGGGCGCAGGGCTACACCTTC CASRLQGAQGYTF
TRBJ2-2 TRBV3-1/TRBV3-2 - - TGTGCCAGCAGCCAAGAGGTAGCGAACACCGGGGAGCTGTTTTTT CASSQEVANTGELFF
TRBJ1-4 TRBV28 - TRBD1 TGTGCCAGCTCGACAGGGTTTAAAAAACTGTTTTTT CASSTGFKKLFF
TRBJ2-3 TRBV27 - TRBD1 TGTGCCAGCAGTTCCGGGACAGCGATCGGTGCAGATACGCAGTATTTT CASSSGTAIGADTQYF
TRBJ1-1 TRBV29-1 - - TGCAGCGTTGAAAGGGACACGTATGAAGCTTTCTTT CSVERDTYEAFF
TRBJ1-2 TRBV28 - TRBD1 TGTGCCAGCAGTTCAGGGACAGGGCTCTATGGCTACACCTTC CASSSGTGLYGYTF
TRBJ2-3 TRBV11-2 - - TGTGCCAGCAGCTTAAGGGGGGGAACGGCAGATACGCAGTATTTT CASSLRGGTADTQYF
TRBJ1-1 TRBV5-5 - TRBD1 TGTGCCAGCAGCTTGGACGGGACAGCGAACACTGAAGCTTTCTTT CASSLDGTANTEAFF
TRBJ2-7 TRBV19 few - TGTGCCAGTAGTATTCGGACAGTGGGGTCCTACGAGCAGTACTTC CASSIRTVGSYEQYF
TRBJ1-1 TRBV30 - - TGTGCCTGGACGGGGGTAACGAACACTGAAGCTTTCTTT CAWTGVTNTEAFF
TRBJ2-5 TRBV7-7 many - TGTGCTAGCAGCTTAGGCCGGGGTATAGTAGCAGAGACCCAGTACTTC CASSLGRGIVAETQYF
TRBJ1-6 TRBV7-2 - TRBD1 TGTGCCAGCAGCGGTGACAGGGACCTTAGGAATTCACCCCTCCACTTT CASSGDRDLRNSPLHF
TRBJ1-3 TRBV4-1 - TRBD1 TGCGCCAGCAGCCAAGAAGAGGGACAGGGTGGAAACACCATATATTTT CASSQEEGQGGNTIYF
TRBJ1-5 TRBV18 - - TGTGCCAGCTCAGGGGGATGGACAGCCAATCAGCCCCAGCATTTT CASSGGWTANQPQHF
TRBJ2-1 TRBV27 - - TGTGCCAGCAGTTTTCCCGGTTCCTACAATGAGCAGTTCTTC CASSFPGSYNEQFF
TRBJ1-2 TRBV12-3/TRBV12-4 - - TGTGCCAGCAGTTCTGGGGGGGTCTATGGCTACACCTTC CASSSGGVYGYTF
TRBJ1-5 TRBV6-1 - - TGTGCCAGCAGTGGATACAGGGCGGCGGGCAATCAGCCCCAGCATTTT CASSGYRAAGNQPQHF
TRBJ2-1 TRBV24-1 - TRBD1 TGTGCCACCAGTGAGCCGGGACAGAACTACAATGAGCAGTTCTTC CATSEPGQNYNEQFF
TRBJ2-2 TRBV5-1 - - TGCGCCAGCAGGGCACAGGCCGCGGACACCGGGGAGCTGTTTTTT CASRAQAADTGELFF
TRBJ1-2 TRBV7-9 - TRBD1 TGTGCCAGCAGCCCTCCCGGGACAGGCTATAACTATGGCTACACCTTC CASSPPGTGYNYGYTF
TRBJ2-7 TRBV10-1 - TRBD2 TGCGCCAGCAGTGCCCTTGACGGGGGGGCGGGGGAGCAGTACTTC CASSALDGGAGEQYF
TRBJ1-4 TRBV2 - - TGTGCCAGCGTCAACATCGGAGGTTTTAATGAAAAACTGTTTTTT CASVNIGGFNEKLFF
TRBJ2-2 TRBV5-4 - TRBD1 TGTGCCAGCAGCTTGTCCAGGGGGCGCTTCGGGGAGCTGTTTTTT CASSLSRGRFGELFF